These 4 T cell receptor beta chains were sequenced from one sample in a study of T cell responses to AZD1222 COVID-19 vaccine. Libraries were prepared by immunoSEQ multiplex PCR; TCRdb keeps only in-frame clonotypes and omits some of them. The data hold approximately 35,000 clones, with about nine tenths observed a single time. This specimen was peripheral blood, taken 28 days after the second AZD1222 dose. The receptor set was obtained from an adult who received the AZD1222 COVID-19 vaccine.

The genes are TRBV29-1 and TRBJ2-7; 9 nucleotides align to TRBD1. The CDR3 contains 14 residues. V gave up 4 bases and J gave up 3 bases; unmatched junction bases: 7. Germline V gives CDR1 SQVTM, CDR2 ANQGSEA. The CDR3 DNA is TGCAGCGTTGCGGGGGGACAGGGATTCTACGAGCAGTACTTC. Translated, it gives CSVAGGQGFYEQYF.

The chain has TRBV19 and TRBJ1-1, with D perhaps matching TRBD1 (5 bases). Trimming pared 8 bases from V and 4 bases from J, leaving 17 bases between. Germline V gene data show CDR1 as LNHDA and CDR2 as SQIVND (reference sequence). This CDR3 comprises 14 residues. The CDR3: CASSGQGRLTEAFF. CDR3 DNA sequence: TGTGCCAGTTCCGGTCAGGGCAGACTCACTGAAGCTTTCTTT.

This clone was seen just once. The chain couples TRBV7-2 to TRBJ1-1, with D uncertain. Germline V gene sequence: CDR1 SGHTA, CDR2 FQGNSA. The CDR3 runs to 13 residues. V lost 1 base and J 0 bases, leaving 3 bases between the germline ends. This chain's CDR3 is CASSLDMNTEAFF. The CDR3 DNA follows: TGTGCCAGCAGCTTAGACATGAACACTGAAGCTTTCTTT.

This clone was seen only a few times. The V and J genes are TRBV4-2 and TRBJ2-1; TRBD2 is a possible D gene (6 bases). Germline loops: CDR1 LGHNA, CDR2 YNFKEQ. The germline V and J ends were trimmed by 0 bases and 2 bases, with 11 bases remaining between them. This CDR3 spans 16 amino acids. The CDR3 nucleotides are TGTGCCAGCAGCCAAGAACGAGCGGGTACCTACAATGAGCAGTTCTTC. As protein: CASSQERAGTYNEQFF.